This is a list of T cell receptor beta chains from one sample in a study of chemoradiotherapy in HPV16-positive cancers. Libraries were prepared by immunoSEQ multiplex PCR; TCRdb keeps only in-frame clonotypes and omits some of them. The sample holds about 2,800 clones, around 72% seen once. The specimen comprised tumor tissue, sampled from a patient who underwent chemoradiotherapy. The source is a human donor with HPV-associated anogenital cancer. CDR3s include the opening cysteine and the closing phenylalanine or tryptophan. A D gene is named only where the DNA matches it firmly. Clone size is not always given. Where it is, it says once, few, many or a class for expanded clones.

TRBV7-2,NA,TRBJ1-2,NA,TGTGCCAGCAGCTTTAAACACCCAGTTAACTATGGCTACACCTTC,CASSFKHPVNYGYTF
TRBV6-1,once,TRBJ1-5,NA,TGTGCCAGCAGTGAAGGGGCAGAGAATCAGCCCCAGCATTTT,CASSEGAENQPQHF
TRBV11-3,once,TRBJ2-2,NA,TGTGCCAGCAGCGTCAGGGGAAACACCGGGGAGCTGTTTTTT,CASSVRGNTGELFF
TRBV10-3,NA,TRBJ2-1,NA,TGTGCCATCAGAGGACTATCCAACTCCTACAATGAGCAGTTCTTC,CAIRGLSNSYNEQFF
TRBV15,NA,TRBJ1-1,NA,TGTGCCACCAGCAGAGATGGTTATGGGGGCGTGAGGGACACTGAAGCTTTCTTT,CATSRDGYGGVRDTEAFF
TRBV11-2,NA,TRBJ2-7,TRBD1,TGTGCCAGCAGATTGAATGACAGGGGCGTACCTCCCTACGAGCAGTACTTC,CASRLNDRGVPPYEQYF
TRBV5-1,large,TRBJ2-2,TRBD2,TGCGCCAGCAGCTCAACGTCGGGGGGGAGCGGGGAGCTGTTTTTT,CASSSTSGGSGELFF
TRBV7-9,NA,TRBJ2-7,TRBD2,TGCGCCAGCAGCCAAGACGGGAGGGACTACGAGCAGTACTTC,CASSQDGRDYEQYF
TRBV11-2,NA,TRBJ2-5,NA,TGTGCCAGCAGCTTAAGTTTGGTGGCCATAGAGACCCAGTACTTC,CASSLSLVAIETQYF
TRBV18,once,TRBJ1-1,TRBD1,TGTGCCAGCTCATCAATTCAGGGGGCCCCTTTCTTT,CASSSIQGAPFF
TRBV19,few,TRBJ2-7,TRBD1,TGTGCCAGTAGTATAGGGGACAGGGCGGGGAACGAGCAGTACTTC,CASSIGDRAGNEQYF
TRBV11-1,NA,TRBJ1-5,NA,TGTGCCAGCAGCTTAGATTCGGGGCATGGGGCGGAGCCCCAGCATTTT,CASSLDSGHGAEPQHF
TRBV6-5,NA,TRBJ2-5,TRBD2,TGTGCCAGCAGCCCGAGCGGGGGAGGGGAGACCCAGTACTTC,CASSPSGGGETQYF
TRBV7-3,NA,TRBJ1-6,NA,TGTGCCAGCAGCCCATCTCCCCGCGGGCCTTCGTCTTCACCCCTCCACTTT,CASSPSPRGPSSSPLHF
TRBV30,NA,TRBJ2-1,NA,TGTGCCTGGAGTGCCCTAGGATCCTACAATGAGCAGTTCTTC,CAWSALGSYNEQFF
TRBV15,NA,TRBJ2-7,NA,TGTGCCACCAGCAGAGATCACGGGGGGCCCTACGAGCAGTACTTC,CATSRDHGGPYEQYF
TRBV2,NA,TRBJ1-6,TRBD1,TGTGCCGAGGGGGCAGGGTCACGTAATTCACCCCTCCACTTT,CAEGAGSRNSPLHF
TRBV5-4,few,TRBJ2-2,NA,TGTGCCAGCAGCTTAGGGACGAGCTTCACCGGGGAGCTGTTTTTT,CASSLGTSFTGELFF
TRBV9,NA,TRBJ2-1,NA,TGTGCCAGCAGCGTAGATCCCTTATCGGTGGGGCAGTTCTTC,CASSVDPLSVGQFF
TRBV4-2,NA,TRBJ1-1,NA,TGTGCCAGCAGCCAACGTGGGGATGGGAACACTGAAGCTTTCTTT,CASSQRGDGNTEAFF
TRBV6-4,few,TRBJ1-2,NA,TGTGCCAGCAGTGAGGTTATCGTGAGGGGCTATGGCTACACCTTC,CASSEVIVRGYGYTF
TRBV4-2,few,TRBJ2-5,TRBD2,TGTGCCAGCAGCCAAGATCGGAATAGCGGGGGGCGGGTGACCCAGTACTTC,CASSQDRNSGGRVTQYF
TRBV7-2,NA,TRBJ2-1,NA,TGTGCCAGCAGCTTAAGGAACAATGAGCAGTTCTTC,CASSLRNNEQFF
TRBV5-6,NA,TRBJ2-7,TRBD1,TGTGCCAGCAGCTCCCGCCGGGACAGGGCAGAGCAGTACTTC,CASSSRRDRAEQYF
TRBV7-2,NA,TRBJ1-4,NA,TGTGCCAGCAGCTTCGGGGGGGTGAATGAAAAACTGTTTTTT,CASSFGGVNEKLFF
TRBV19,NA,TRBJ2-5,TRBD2,TGTGCCAGTGGCAATCCATTGACTAGCGGGGAGACCCAGTACTTC,CASGNPLTSGETQYF
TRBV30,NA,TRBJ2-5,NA,TGTGCCTGGACTAGAAACGAGACCCAGTACTTC,CAWTRNETQYF
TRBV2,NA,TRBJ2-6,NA,TGTGCCAGCAGTGACACTCGGCGGGCCAACGTCCTGACTTTC,CASSDTRRANVLTF
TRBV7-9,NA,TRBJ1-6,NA,TGTGCCAGCAGCTTAGATGGGTTTTCACCCCTCCACTTT,CASSLDGFSPLHF
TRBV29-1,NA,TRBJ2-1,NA,TGCAGCGTTGGACCCGCCGCGGTTGAGCAGTTCTTC,CSVGPAAVEQFF
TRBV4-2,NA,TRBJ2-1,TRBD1,TGTGCCAGCAGCCTTGACAGGGGAGATTACAATGAGCAGTTCTTC,CASSLDRGDYNEQFF
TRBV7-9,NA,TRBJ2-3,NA,TGTGCCAGCAGCCAGAGGACGGCTAGCACAGATACGCAGTATTTT,CASSQRTASTDTQYF
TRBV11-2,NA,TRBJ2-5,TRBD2,TGTGCCAGCAAGATCGCTAGCGGGGGGGAGGTGACCCAGTACTTC,CASKIASGGEVTQYF
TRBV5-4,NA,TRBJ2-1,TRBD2,TGTGCCAGCAGCCCTCGACTAGCGGGGGGGAGCAATGAGCAGTTCTTC,CASSPRLAGGSNEQFF
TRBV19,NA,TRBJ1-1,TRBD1,TGTGCCAGTCGGGACAGGGGGCTTAGGAACACTGAAGCTTTCTTT,CASRDRGLRNTEAFF
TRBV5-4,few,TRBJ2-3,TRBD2,TGTGCCAGCAGCCCGGCCGCTAGCGGGTACACAGATACGCAGTATTTT,CASSPAASGYTDTQYF
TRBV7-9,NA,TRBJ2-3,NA,TGTGCCAGCAGCTACAGTGGGGTTGGCACAGATACGCAGTATTTT,CASSYSGVGTDTQYF
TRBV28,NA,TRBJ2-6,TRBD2,TGTGCCAGCAGTTTCGGGGGGTCTAACTCTGGGGCCAACGTCCTGACTTTC,CASSFGGSNSGANVLTF
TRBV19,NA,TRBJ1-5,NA,TGTGCCAGTAGTCCGGCCTGGGGGCCCCAGCATTTT,CASSPAWGPQHF
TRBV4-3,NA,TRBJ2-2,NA,TGCGCCAGCAGCCAAGATCAAGGATTGGCGGGGGAGCTGTTTTTT,CASSQDQGLAGELFF
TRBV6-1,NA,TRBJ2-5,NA,TGTGCCAGCAGTGAAGGAGTGGGTACACAAGAGACCCAGTACTTC,CASSEGVGTQETQYF
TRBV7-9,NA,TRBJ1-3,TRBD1,TGTGCCAGCAGCCCAACAGGGGCTTACGGAAACACCATATATTTT,CASSPTGAYGNTIYF
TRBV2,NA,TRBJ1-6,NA,TGTGCCAGCAGCCGAACAATTAATTCACCCCTCCACTTT,CASSRTINSPLHF
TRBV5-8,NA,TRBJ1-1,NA,TGTGCCAGCAGCTTGGGCGGGAACACTGAAGCTTTCTTT,CASSLGGNTEAFF
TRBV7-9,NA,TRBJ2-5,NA,TGTGCCAGCAGCCCTCAATCGGGGGCTGGGGAGACCCAGTACTTC,CASSPQSGAGETQYF
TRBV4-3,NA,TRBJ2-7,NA,TGCGCCAGCAGCCAAGATCGGGAGAAGTACTACGAGCAGTACTTC,CASSQDREKYYEQYF
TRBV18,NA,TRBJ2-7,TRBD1,TGTGCCAGCTCACCAGGGGGACAGGTCTCCTACGAGCAGTACTTC,CASSPGGQVSYEQYF
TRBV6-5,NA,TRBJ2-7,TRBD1,TGTGCCAGCAGTTACGGGATCGGGACAGGGATCGACGAGCAGTACTTC,CASSYGIGTGIDEQYF
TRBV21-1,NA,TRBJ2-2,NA,TGTGCCAGCAGCAAGGTTCGATCGAACACCGGGGAGCTGTTTTTT,CASSKVRSNTGELFF
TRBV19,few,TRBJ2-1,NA,TGTGCCAGTAGTTTTTCCCACCTCCTAGTGCCTAATGAGCAGTTCTTC,CASSFSHLLVPNEQFF